The rows below give T cell receptor beta chains drawn from one sample of a study of PD-L1 blockade in urothelial cancer. Measured with immunoSEQ multiplex PCR; TCRdb has only the in-frame clones, and not every one. The sample contains 24,000 or so clones, roughly nine tenths of which appear only once. The source was PBMCs, collected around atezolizumab (anti-PD-L1) treatment. These receptor sequences come from a man aged 50 or older with urothelial cancer. Both conserved end residues are part of each CDR3. Each record gives: V gene, J gene, clone size, D gene, CDR3 protein, CDR3 DNA. The D gene is left open where the match is weak. Size is stated for part of the rows, as once, few or many counts, or as a class when the clone is expanded.

>TRBV6-5|TRBJ2-7|-|TRBD2
CASSVSGGAYEQYF
TGTGCCAGCAGTGTTAGCGGGGGGGCTTACGAGCAGTACTTC
>TRBV19|TRBJ2-7|-|TRBD1
CASSFHRDRAYEQYF
TGTGCCAGTAGTTTTCACCGGGACAGGGCCTACGAGCAGTACTTC
>TRBV10-1|TRBJ2-1|-|-
CASSDPGNAYNEQFF
TGCGCCAGCAGTGATCCAGGGAATGCCTACAATGAGCAGTTCTTC
>TRBV11-2|TRBJ1-4|-|TRBD1
CASSRPGQGYEKLFF
TGTGCCAGCAGCCGCCCGGGACAGGGGTATGAAAAACTGTTTTTT
>TRBV18|TRBJ1-2|-|-
CASFPGGQAYGYTF
TGTGCCAGCTTCCCTGGGGGACAAGCCTATGGCTACACCTTC
>TRBV11-1|TRBJ2-7|-|TRBD1
CASSKGQDLSYEQYF
TGTGCCAGCAGCAAGGGACAGGACCTTTCCTACGAGCAGTACTTC
>TRBV19|TRBJ2-1|-|-
CATTTRNNEQFF
TGTGCCACCACCACTAGAAACAATGAGCAGTTCTTC
>TRBV27|TRBJ1-1|-|TRBD1
CASSLIPGQGSYAEAFF
TGTGCCAGCAGTTTAATACCGGGACAGGGGAGTTACGCTGAAGCTTTCTTT
>TRBV4-1|TRBJ1-6|-|TRBD1
CASSQDKGGSHNSPLHF
TGCGCCAGCAGCCAAGATAAAGGGGGCTCGCATAATTCACCCCTCCACTTT
>TRBV10-1|TRBJ2-1|-|TRBD2
CASSASRGGGQFF
TGCGCCAGCAGTGCCTCCCGTGGGGGGGGGCAGTTCTTC
>TRBV9|TRBJ1-2|-|-
CASSVVNSPMSYTF
TGTGCCAGCAGCGTAGTGAACTCCCCTATGAGCTACACCTTC
>TRBV19|TRBJ2-7|-|TRBD1
CASSRPTGQLGEQYF
TGTGCCAGTAGTCGACCGACAGGGCAACTCGGCGAGCAGTACTTC
>TRBV12-5|TRBJ2-7|once|-
CASGSPRLVGSHEQYF
TGTGCTAGTGGTTCCCCCCGACTAGTCGGTAGCCACGAGCAGTACTTC
>TRBV5-1|TRBJ2-6|few|TRBD1
CASSYQPGTASSGANVLTF
TGCGCCAGCAGCTACCAACCCGGGACAGCCTCCTCTGGGGCCAACGTCCTGACTTTC
>TRBV6-5|TRBJ1-4|-|TRBD1
CASSFQNRDSNQKLFF
TGTGCCAGCAGTTTCCAGAACCGGGACAGTAACCAAAAACTGTTTTTT
>TRBV7-7|TRBJ2-5|-|TRBD1
CASSKDRGLQETQYF
TGTGCTAGCAGCAAAGACAGGGGTCTTCAAGAGACCCAGTACTTC
>TRBV6-1|TRBJ1-4|-|TRBD1
CASSEEMDRLKLFF
TGTGCCAGCAGTGAAGAAATGGACAGGCTGAAACTGTTTTTT
>TRBV6-1|TRBJ2-7|-|-
CASSVSGLPVVEQYF
TGTGCCAGCAGTGTAAGTGGCCTCCCTGTGGTCGAGCAGTACTTC
>TRBV30|TRBJ2-7|once|-
CAWSTAYSYEQYF
TGTGCCTGGAGTACAGCATACTCCTACGAGCAGTACTTC
>TRBV10-3|TRBJ1-5|-|-
CAISGTEDQPQHF
TGTGCCATCAGTGGGACAGAGGATCAGCCCCAGCATTTT
>TRBV7-9|TRBJ1-5|-|-
CASSEGGRDNQPQHF
TGTGCCAGCAGCGAAGGAGGAAGGGACAATCAGCCCCAGCATTTT
>TRBV6-1|TRBJ1-6|few|-
CASSGENRVFYNSPLHF
TGTGCCAGCAGTGGAGAGAACAGGGTCTTTTATAATTCACCCCTCCACTTT
>TRBV5-8|TRBJ1-5|-|-
CASSLSGGVGQPQHF
TGTGCCAGCAGCTTAAGCGGCGGGGTTGGGCAGCCCCAGCATTTT
>TRBV28|TRBJ2-7|-|-
CASSPRLVLYEQYF
TGTGCCAGCAGTCCCCGACTAGTCCTCTACGAGCAGTACTTC
>TRBV19|TRBJ2-7|few|TRBD1
CATKTGTGVHEQYF
TGTGCCACTAAAACCGGGACAGGGGTTCACGAGCAGTACTTC
>TRBV7-2|TRBJ2-1|-|TRBD2
CASSLGLAANEQFF
TGTGCCAGCAGCTTGGGACTAGCAGCAAATGAGCAGTTCTTC
>TRBV27|TRBJ2-1|-|-
CASSLLGGGGQFF
TGTGCCAGCAGTTTATTGGGAGGGGGAGGGCAGTTCTTC
>TRBV11-2|TRBJ2-2|-|TRBD1
CASSFGQDTGELFF
TGTGCCAGCAGCTTCGGACAGGACACCGGGGAGCTGTTTTTT
>TRBV5-1|TRBJ2-7|-|TRBD2
CASSDGIAGVREQYF
TGCGCCAGCAGCGACGGTATTGCGGGAGTAAGGGAGCAGTACTTC